The sequence of this T cell receptor beta chain was determined in a study of control samples from healthy donors and cancer patients. Repertoires were generated with immunoSEQ multiplex PCR, while TCRdb's copy carries only in-frame clones and drops some. The table records about 94,000 clones, around nine tenths of them present only once. V dropped 1 base and J dropped 4; count of bases not matched to a gene: 5. The CDR3 consists of 15 residues. CDR1 and CDR2 (germline): LNHDA, SQIVND (reference sequence). This TCR came from a woman aged 18-29 years in good health. Sequencing was carried out using blood. The chain has TRBV19 and TRBJ1-2; 8 bases map to TRBD1. The CDR3 DNA is TGTGCCAGTAGTATAGTTCCCGGGACAGGCTATGGCTACACCTTC. This sequence encodes CASSIVPGTGYGYTF.